This TCR beta chain comes out of a study of PD-L1 blockade in urothelial cancer. Overall study: Patients previously received 0 to 3 chemotherapy regimens. Broader study findings: Greater 3-week expansion of tumor-associated blood clones was recorded for durable-benefit patients.

Germline lookup yields CDR1 LNHDA and CDR2 SQIVND (reference sequence). The ends were cut back, 3 bases at V and 1 base at J, with 6 bases in the middle. CDR3 length: 14 amino acids. Described time point: peripheral blood 6 weeks after treatment start. All patients handed over anywhere from 1 to 8 samples, pretreatment and on-treatment. This clone was counted between two and nine times. The target antigen is unknown. Assay: immunoSEQ multiplex PCR; the TCRdb copy retains only in-frame clones and omits some. This table holds more than 90,000 clones, around four fifths found once. This TCR was recovered from a man aged 70 or older with urothelial cancer. The rearrangement links TRBV19 to TRBJ2-2; D is undetermined. The sample consisted of PBMCs, taken around atezolizumab (anti-PD-L1) treatment. The chain's CDR3 is CASSIEENTGELFF. DNA of the CDR3: TGTGCCAGTAGTATCGAGGAGAACACCGGGGAGCTGTTTTTT.